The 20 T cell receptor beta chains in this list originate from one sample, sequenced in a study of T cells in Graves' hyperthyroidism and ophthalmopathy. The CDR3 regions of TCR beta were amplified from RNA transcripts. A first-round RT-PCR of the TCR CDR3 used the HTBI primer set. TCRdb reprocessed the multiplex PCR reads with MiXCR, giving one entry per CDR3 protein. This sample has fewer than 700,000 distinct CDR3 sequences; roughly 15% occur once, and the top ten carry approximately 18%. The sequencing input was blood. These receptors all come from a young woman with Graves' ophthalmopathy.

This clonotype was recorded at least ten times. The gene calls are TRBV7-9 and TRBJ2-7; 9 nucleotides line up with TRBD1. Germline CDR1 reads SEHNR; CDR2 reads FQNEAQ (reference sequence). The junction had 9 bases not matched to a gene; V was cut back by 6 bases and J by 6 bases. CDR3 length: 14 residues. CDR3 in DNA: TGTGCCAGCAGACTCAGCGACAGGGGGAGCGAGCAGTACTTC. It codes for CASRLSDRGSEQYF. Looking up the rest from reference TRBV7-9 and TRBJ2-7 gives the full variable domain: DTGVSQNPRHKITKRGQNVTFRCDPISEHNRLYWYRQTLGQGPEFLTYFQNEAQLEKSRLLSDRFSAERPKGSFSTLEIQRTEQGDSAMYLCASRLSDRGSEQYFGPGTRLTVT.

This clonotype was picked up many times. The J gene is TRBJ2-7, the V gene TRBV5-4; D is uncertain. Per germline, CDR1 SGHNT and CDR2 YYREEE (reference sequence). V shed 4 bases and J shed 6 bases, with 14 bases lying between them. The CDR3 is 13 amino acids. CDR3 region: CASSLGPLGEQYF. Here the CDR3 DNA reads TGTGCCAGCAGCCTAGGACCTCTGGGCGAGCAGTACTTC.

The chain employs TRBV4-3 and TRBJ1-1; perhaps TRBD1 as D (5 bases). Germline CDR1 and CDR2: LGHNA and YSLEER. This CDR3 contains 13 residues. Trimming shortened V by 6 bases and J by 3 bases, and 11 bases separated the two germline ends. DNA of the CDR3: TGCGCCAGCAGGGTTACAGGTTACACTGAAGCTTTCTTT. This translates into CASRVTGYTEAFF.

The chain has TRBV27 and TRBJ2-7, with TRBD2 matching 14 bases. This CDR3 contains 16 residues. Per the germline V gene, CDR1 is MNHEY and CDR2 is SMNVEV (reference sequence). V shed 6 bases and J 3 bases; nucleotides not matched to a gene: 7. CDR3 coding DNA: TGTGCCAGCAGGGGGACTAGCGGGAGAAGTTTCTACGAGCAGTACTTC. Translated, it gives CASRGTSGRSFYEQYF.

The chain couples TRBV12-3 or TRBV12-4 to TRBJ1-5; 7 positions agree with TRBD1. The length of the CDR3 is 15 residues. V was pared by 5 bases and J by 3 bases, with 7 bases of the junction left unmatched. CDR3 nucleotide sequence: TGTGCCAGCAGTAGGACAGGTGACCTCAATCAGCCCCAGCATTTT. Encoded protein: CASSRTGDLNQPQHF.

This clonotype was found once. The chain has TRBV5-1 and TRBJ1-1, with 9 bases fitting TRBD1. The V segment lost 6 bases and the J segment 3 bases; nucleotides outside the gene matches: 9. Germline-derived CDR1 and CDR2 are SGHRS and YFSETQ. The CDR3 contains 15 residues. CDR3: CASNSMTGGYTEAFF. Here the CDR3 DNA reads TGCGCCAGCAACTCGATGACAGGGGGGTACACTGAAGCTTTCTTT. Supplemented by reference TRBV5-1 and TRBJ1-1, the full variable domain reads KAGVTQTPRYLIKTRGQQVTLSCSPISGHRSVSWYQQTPGQGLQFLFEYFSETQRNKGNFPGRFSGRQFSNSRSEMNVSTLELGDSALYLCASNSMTGGYTEAFFGQGTRLTVV.

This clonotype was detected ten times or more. Here the CDR3 reads CASSQTTGHTYNEQFF. The CDR3 DNA reads TGTGCCAGCAGCCAGACGACAGGTCATACCTACAATGAGCAGTTCTTC. This chain connects TRBV7-9 to TRBJ2-1; tentatively, D is TRBD1 (6 bases). Germline loops: CDR1 SEHNR, CDR2 FQNEAQ (reference sequence). Trimming pared 5 bases from V and 2 bases from J, leaving 16 bases between. The CDR3 has 16 amino acids.

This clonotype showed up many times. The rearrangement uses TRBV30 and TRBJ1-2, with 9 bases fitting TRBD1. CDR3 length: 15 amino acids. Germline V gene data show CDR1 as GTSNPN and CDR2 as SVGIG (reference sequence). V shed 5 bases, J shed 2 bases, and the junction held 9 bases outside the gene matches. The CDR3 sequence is CAWAGSTGGNYGYTF. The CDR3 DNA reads TGTGCCTGGGCCGGGTCAACAGGGGGCAACTATGGCTACACCTTC.

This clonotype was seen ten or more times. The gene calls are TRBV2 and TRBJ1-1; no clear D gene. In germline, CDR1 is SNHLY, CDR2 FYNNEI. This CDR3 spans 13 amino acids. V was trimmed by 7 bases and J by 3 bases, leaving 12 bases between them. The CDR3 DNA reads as TGTGCCAGCACTGAGGCGGGCCACACTGAAGCTTTCTTT. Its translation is CASTEAGHTEAFF.

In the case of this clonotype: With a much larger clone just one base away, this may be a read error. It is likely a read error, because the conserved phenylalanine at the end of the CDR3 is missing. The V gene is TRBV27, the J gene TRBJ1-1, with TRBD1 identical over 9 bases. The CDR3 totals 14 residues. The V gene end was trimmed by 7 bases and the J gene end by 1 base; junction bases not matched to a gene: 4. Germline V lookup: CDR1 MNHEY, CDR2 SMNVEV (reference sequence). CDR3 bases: TGTGCCAGCACCCGGGGACAGGGGAACACTGAAGCTTTCTAT. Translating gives CASTRGQGNTEAFY.

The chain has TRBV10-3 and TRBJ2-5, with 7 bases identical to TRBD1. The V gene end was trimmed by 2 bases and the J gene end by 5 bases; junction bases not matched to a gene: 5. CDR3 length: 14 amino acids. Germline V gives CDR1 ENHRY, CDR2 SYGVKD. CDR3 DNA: TGTGCCATCAGTGAGACAGGGGAAGGGGAGACCCAGTACTTC. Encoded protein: CAISETGEGETQYF.

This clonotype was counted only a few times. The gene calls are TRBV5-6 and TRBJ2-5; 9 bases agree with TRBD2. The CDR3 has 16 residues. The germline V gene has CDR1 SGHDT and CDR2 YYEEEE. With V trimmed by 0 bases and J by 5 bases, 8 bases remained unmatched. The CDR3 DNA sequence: TGTGCCAGCAGCTTGGGGTCTAGCGGGATTTTTGAGACCCAGTACTTC. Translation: CASSLGSSGIFETQYF.

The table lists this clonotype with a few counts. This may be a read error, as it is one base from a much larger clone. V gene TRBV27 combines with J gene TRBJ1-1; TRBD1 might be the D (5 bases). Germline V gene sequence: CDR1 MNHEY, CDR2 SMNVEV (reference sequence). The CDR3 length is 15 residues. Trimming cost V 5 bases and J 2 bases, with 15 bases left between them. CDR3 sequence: CASSNGRAPNTEAFF. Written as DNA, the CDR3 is TGTGCCAGCAGTAACGGCAGGGCCCCAAACACTGAAGCTTTCTTT.

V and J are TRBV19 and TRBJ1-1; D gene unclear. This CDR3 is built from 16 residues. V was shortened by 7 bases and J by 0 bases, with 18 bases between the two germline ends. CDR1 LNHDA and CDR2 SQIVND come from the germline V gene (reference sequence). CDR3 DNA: TGTGCCAGTACCCCGCCTCCCAGGCGACTGAACACTGAAGCTTTCTTT. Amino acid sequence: CASTPPPRRLNTEAFF.

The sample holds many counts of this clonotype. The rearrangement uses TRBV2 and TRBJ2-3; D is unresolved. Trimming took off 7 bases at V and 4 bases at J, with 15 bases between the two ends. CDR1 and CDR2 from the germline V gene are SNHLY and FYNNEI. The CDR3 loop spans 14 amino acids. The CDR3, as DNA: TGTGCCAGCATGGAACACGAGAAGTCAGATACGCAGTATTTT. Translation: CASMEHEKSDTQYF.

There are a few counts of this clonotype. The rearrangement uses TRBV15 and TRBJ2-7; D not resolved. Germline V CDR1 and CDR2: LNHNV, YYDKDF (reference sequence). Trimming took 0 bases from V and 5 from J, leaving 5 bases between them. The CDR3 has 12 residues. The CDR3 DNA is TGTGCCACCAGCAGAGATTTCCACGAGCAGTACTTC. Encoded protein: CATSRDFHEQYF.

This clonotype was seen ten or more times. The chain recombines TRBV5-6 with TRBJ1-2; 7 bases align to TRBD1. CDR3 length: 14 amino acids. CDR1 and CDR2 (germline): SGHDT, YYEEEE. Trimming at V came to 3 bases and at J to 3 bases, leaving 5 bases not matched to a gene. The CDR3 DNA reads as TGTGCCAGCAGCTGGAGGACAGGTTACTATGGCTACACCTTC. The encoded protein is CASSWRTGYYGYTF. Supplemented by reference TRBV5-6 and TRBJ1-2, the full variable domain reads DAGVTQSPTHLIKTRGQQVTLRCSPKSGHDTVSWYQQALGQGPQFIFQYYEEEERQRGNFPDRFSGHQFPNYSSELNVNALLLGDSALYLCASSWRTGYYGYTFGSGTRLTVV.

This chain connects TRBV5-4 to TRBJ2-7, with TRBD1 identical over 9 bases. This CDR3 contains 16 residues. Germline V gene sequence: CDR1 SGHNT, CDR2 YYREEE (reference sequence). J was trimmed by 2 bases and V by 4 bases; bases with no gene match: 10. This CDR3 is CASSPGTGLGAYEQYF. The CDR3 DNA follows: TGTGCCAGCAGCCCCGGGACAGGGCTCGGGGCCTACGAGCAGTACTTC.

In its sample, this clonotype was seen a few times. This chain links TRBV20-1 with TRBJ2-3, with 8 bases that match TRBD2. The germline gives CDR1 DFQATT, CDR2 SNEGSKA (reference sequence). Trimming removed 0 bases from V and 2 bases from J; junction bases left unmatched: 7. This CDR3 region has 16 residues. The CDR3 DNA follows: TGCAGTGCTAGAGACGGGACTAGATTGCACACAGATACGCAGTATTTT. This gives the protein CSARDGTRLHTDTQYF.

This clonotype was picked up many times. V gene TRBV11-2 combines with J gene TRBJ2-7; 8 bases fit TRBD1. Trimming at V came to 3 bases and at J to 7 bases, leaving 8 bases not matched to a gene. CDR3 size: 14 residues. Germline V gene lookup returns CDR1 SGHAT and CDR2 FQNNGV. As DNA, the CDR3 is TGTGCCAGCAGCTTTAGGCAGGGGGCGAGGGAGCAGTACTTC. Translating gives CASSFRQGAREQYF.